Given below is one TCR beta chain in context. The data were taken from a study of blood T cell repertoires in COVID-19. The overall study: Specimens from acute and convalescent COVID-19 originated in the United States, Italy and Spain. Sources were T cells, B-cell-depleted T cells, or PBMCs; the material itself was cDNA or gDNA.

Germline CDR1 and CDR2: SGHNT and YYREEE (reference sequence). V was shortened by 0 bases and J by 9 bases, with 10 bases between the two germline ends. This CDR3 is built from 13 residues. Original processing notes: Nucleated cell number was recorded as an estimate derived from reference gene primer amplification. Generated by immunoSEQ multiplex PCR, the TCRdb table keeps only in-frame clones and is missing some. D and trimming come from the DNA, and the V and J calls and clone size come from that table. The sample holds nearly 100,000 clones; roughly 84% are singletons and the top ten take 17%. The sequenced material came from peripheral blood. The chain is built from TRBV5-4 and TRBJ2-1, with D unresolved. This clonotype was sampled from a woman aged 55-69 years with acute or convalescent COVID-19. The CDR3 nucleotides read TGTGCCAGCAGCTTGGCCGGAGCTCGTGAGCAGTTCTTC. Translating gives CASSLAGAREQFF.